The 29 T cell receptor beta chains below were found in one sample sequenced in a study of blood T cell repertoires in COVID-19. This table comes from immunoSEQ multiplex PCR, and its TCRdb copy is limited to in-frame clones, with some not included. Of 250,000 to 300,000 clones in the sample, 80% to 90% are singletons; the top ten hold less than 3%. Sequenced material: peripheral blood. All receptors derive from a woman in her 30s with active or convalescent COVID-19.

The chain recombines TRBV6-5 with TRBJ1-1; possible D gene TRBD1, 5 bases. V was shortened by 4 bases and J by 11 bases, with 20 bases between the two germline ends. CDR1 is MNHEY, CDR2 SVGAGI, per germline. This CDR3 comprises 14 residues. In DNA, the CDR3 is TGTGCCAGCAGTTTAACAGCCACCCCCCGGGGGGCTTTCTTT. This encodes CASSLTATPRGAFF.

The V call is TRBV28, the J call TRBJ2-3; possible D gene TRBD2, 6 bases. CDR3 length: 14 residues. Trimming removed 4 bases at V and 2 bases at J, with 10 bases between. Germline V gene data show CDR1 as MDHEN and CDR2 as SYDVKM. CDR3 bases: TGTGCCAGCAGTTCTACTAGCTACACAGATACGCAGTATTTT. This codes for CASSSTSYTDTQYF.

J is TRBJ1-2 and V is TRBV21-1; the table's TRBD1 call for D was not verified on the DNA. TRBV21-1 is termed a pseudogene. CDR3 length: 14 residues. In DNA, the CDR3 is TGTGCCAGCAGCCGGGACAGCCGAAACTATGGCTACACCTTC. Its protein product is CASSRDSRNYGYTF.

This clone was seen once. The same CDR3 arises from other DNA sequences in this sample as well. The V call is TRBV7-3, the J call TRBJ1-1, with 7 bases lining up with TRBD1. Germline trimming cut 4 bases from V and 5 bases from J; bases unmatched to any gene: 4. Germline V gene sequence: CDR1 SGHTA, CDR2 FQGTGA. The CDR3 extends over 13 amino acids. The DNA of the CDR3 is TGTGCCAGCAGCTCTCACAGGGGAACTGAAGCTTTCTTT. It translates to CASSSHRGTEAFF. The full variable domain, completed using reference TRBV7-3 and TRBJ1-1, is GAGVSQTPSNKVTEKGKYVELRCDPISGHTALYWYRQSLGQGPEFLIYFQGTGAADDSGLPNDRFFAVRPEGSVSTLKIQRTERGDSAVYLCASSSHRGTEAFFGQGTRLTVV.

The chain couples TRBV18 to TRBJ2-3, with D unresolved. CDR1 KGHSH and CDR2 LQKENI come from the germline V gene. CDR3 length equals 13 residues. The V gene lost 6 bases and the J gene lost 3 bases, with 10 bases spanning the gap. The CDR3 DNA sequence: TGTGCCAGCTCCCAAACTCTTACAGATACGCAGTATTTT. Its translation: CASSQTLTDTQYF.

V gene TRBV28 combines with J gene TRBJ1-1; possibly TRBD1 for D (6 bases). V gave up 2 bases and J gave up 8 bases, with 9 bases separating them. Looked up from germline, CDR1 is MDHEN and CDR2 is SYDVKM. CDR3 length: 12 amino acids. The CDR3 loop is CASSLEGGEAFF. The CDR3 DNA sequence: TGTGCCAGCAGTTTAGAGGGGGGGGAAGCTTTCTTT.

The chain carries TRBV28 and TRBJ1-6; perhaps TRBD1 as D (6 bases). Trimming took 6 bases from V and 7 from J, leaving 16 bases between them. The CDR3 extends over 15 amino acids. The V gene's germline CDR1 is MDHEN and CDR2 SYDVKM. CDR3 bases: TGTGCCAGCAGGGTGCTCAGGGGCTTCAATTCACCCCTCCACTTT. Encoded protein: CASRVLRGFNSPLHF.

The genes are TRBV19 and TRBJ1-3; 7 positions agree with TRBD1. This CDR3 region has 17 residues. V lost 1 base and J lost 0; bases outside the gene matches: 6. The germline V gene has CDR1 LNHDA and CDR2 SQIVND (reference sequence). CDR3 nucleotides: TGTGCCAGTAGTATAGGAGGACAGGTCCTCTCTGGAAACACCATATATTTT. It specifies CASSIGGQVLSGNTIYF.

This clone was observed a few times. The chain carries TRBV5-1 and TRBJ1-1; TRBD1 matches at 8 bases. V lost 2 bases to trimming and J lost 4 bases; unmatched junction nucleotides: 4. Germline loops: CDR1 SGHRS, CDR2 YFSETQ. The CDR3 totals 14 residues. For the CDR3, the DNA is TGCGCCAGCAGCTTAGACAGGGGAAGCACTGAAGCTTTCTTT. Its protein is CASSLDRGSTEAFF.

This clone was picked up a small number of times. This chain connects TRBV27 to TRBJ1-2; TRBD1 is a possible D gene (5 bases). V lost 4 bases to trimming and J lost 7 bases, with 19 bases between them. The CDR3 length is 15 residues. Germline V gene sequence: CDR1 MNHEY, CDR2 SMNVEV (reference sequence). CDR3 residues: CASSSFRAGGGGYTF. DNA for the CDR3: TGTGCCAGCAGTTCCTTCCGGGCCGGGGGGGGTGGCTACACCTTC.

In nucleotides, the CDR3 is TGTGCCAGCTCACCACCGGGCGGGACCGCTTTAGCCAAAAACATTCAGTACTTC. It is translated as CASSPPGGTALAKNIQYF. This rearrangement joins TRBV18 to TRBJ2-4, with a weak D call TRBD2 (6 bases). The V gene lost 0 bases and the J gene lost 0 bases, with 15 bases spanning the gap. This CDR3 contains 18 residues. The germline CDR1 and CDR2 sequences are KGHSH and LQKENI. The full variable domain, its missing parts supplied by reference TRBV18 and TRBJ2-4, is NAGVMQNPRHLVRRRGQEARLRCSPMKGHSHVYWYRQLPEEGLKFMVYLQKENIIDESGMPKERFSAEFPKEGPSILRIQQVVRGDSAAYFCASSPPGGTALAKNIQYFGAGTRLSVL.

This clone has only one observation. The chain couples TRBV6-6 to TRBJ2-1, with 8 bases identical to TRBD2. The V gene end was trimmed by 7 bases and the J gene end by 5 bases; junction bases not matched to a gene: 7. CDR3 length: 14 residues. Germline V lookup: CDR1 MNHNY, CDR2 SVGAGI (reference sequence). CDR3 in amino acids: CASTPGGSNNEQFF. As DNA, the CDR3 is TGTGCCAGCACCCCGGGGGGGTCCAACAATGAGCAGTTCTTC.

The J gene is TRBJ1-4, the V gene TRBV28; unclear D gene. Germline values: CDR1 MDHEN, CDR2 SYDVKM. The CDR3 spans 15 residues. V dropped 3 bases and J dropped 8 bases, with 16 bases sitting between them. Here the CDR3 reads CASSFFGPGREKLFF. The CDR3 bases are TGTGCCAGCAGTTTTTTCGGTCCGGGGAGGGAAAAACTGTTTTTT.

In DNA, the CDR3 is TGTGCCAGCAGTGGAGACAGGGGCTCTGGAAACACCATATATTTT. Its translation: CASSGDRGSGNTIYF. V is TRBV28 and J is TRBJ1-3; TRBD1 agrees at 8 bases. The CDR3 length is 15 residues. Germline assignment: CDR1 MDHEN and CDR2 SYDVKM. J was trimmed by 0 bases and V by 5 bases; bases with no gene match: 3.

The chain uses TRBV19 and TRBJ1-1; 7 nucleotides line up with TRBD1. The CDR3 loop spans 13 amino acids. The germline CDR1 and CDR2 sequences are LNHDA and SQIVND (reference sequence). The trim removed 5 bases at V and 4 bases at J, leaving 4 bases unmatched. This chain's CDR3 is CASSSDRRTEAFF. For the CDR3, the DNA is TGTGCCAGTAGTTCGGACAGGCGCACTGAAGCTTTCTTT.

This chain connects TRBV10-3 to TRBJ1-1; D might be TRBD1 (6 bases). Per germline, CDR1 ENHRY and CDR2 SYGVKD. This CDR3 has 14 amino acids. Trimming left V 8 bases short and J 0 bases short, with 13 bases between. The CDR3 sequence is CAIGGGGLNTEAFF. The CDR3 nucleotides read TGTGCCATCGGGGGAGGGGGATTGAACACTGAAGCTTTCTTT.

V usage is TRBV24-1 and J usage is TRBJ2-3; TRBD2 is a possible D gene (6 bases). This CDR3 comprises 15 residues. Trimming cost V 0 bases and J 6 bases, with 12 bases left between them. Germline V gene data show CDR1 as KGHDR and CDR2 as SFDVKD. CDR3 residues: CATSDLSTSPDTQYF. The DNA for the CDR3 is TGTGCCACCAGTGATTTGTCGACTAGTCCCGATACGCAGTATTTT.

This rearrangement joins TRBV7-2 to TRBJ1-6, with TRBD1 as a possible D gene (6 bases). Germline V CDR1 and CDR2: SGHTA, FQGNSA. CDR3 length: 15 residues. Trimming cost V 3 bases and J 8 bases, with 14 bases left between them. The CDR3 DNA is TGTGCCAGCAGCTTTTCCAGGGGAATTGATTCACCCCTCCACTTT. This sequence encodes CASSFSRGIDSPLHF.

This sequence joins TRBV5-1 and TRBJ1-1; TRBD1 agrees at 7 bases. Germline V lookup: CDR1 SGHRS, CDR2 YFSETQ. After removal of 0 bases from V and 10 bases from J, the junction contained 6 bases not matched to a gene. The CDR3 length is 13 residues. CDR3 coding DNA: TGCGCCAGCAGCTTGGAGGGCAGGACAGGAGCTTTCTTT. It translates to CASSLEGRTGAFF.

This clone was seen more than once but under ten times. The same CDR3 arises from other DNA sequences in this sample as well. The rearrangement uses TRBV7-9 and TRBJ1-1; D perhaps matches TRBD1 (5 bases). V lost 6 bases and J lost 0, with 8 bases in between. This CDR3 is built from 13 residues. Looked up from germline, CDR1 is SEHNR and CDR2 is FQNEAQ (reference sequence). CDR3 sequence reads: CASSSTVNTEAFF. CDR3 bases: TGTGCCAGCAGTTCGACAGTGAACACTGAAGCTTTCTTT.

The chain has TRBV27 and TRBJ1-2, with 7 positions matching TRBD1. Trimming cost V 2 bases and J 5 bases; bases outside gene matches: 5. The CDR3 totals 14 residues. In germline, CDR1 is MNHEY, CDR2 SMNVEV (reference sequence). Written as DNA, the CDR3 is TGTGCCAGCAGTTTAAGAAGGGGGCTTTATGGCTACACCTTC. Translated, it gives CASSLRRGLYGYTF.

This chain uses TRBV18 with TRBJ1-1; 8 positions agree with TRBD1. V shed 4 bases and J 0 bases; nucleotides not matched to a gene: 7. There are 16 residues in the CDR3. Germline V gene sequence: CDR1 KGHSH, CDR2 LQKENI. Here the CDR3 DNA reads TGTGCCAGCTCACGGGGGACAGGCAACTTGAACACTGAAGCTTTCTTT. Translation: CASSRGTGNLNTEAFF.

V and J are TRBV9 and TRBJ2-2; 9 bases map to TRBD1. V shed 3 bases and J 0 bases; nucleotides not matched to a gene: 3. The CDR3 is made up of 16 amino acids. Germline V CDR1 and CDR2: SGDLS, YYNGEE. The CDR3 DNA sequence: TGTGCCAGCAGCGGGAGACAGGGGGCGAACACCGGGGAGCTGTTTTTT. It encodes CASSGRQGANTGELFF.

This chain uses TRBV30 with TRBJ2-3; maybe TRBD1 (7 bases). CDR3 size: 14 residues. Trimming left V 4 bases short and J 2 bases short, with 13 bases between. CDR1 and CDR2 from the germline V gene are GTSNPN and SVGIG (reference sequence). The CDR3 spells CAWMEGAITDTQYF. CDR3 sequence (DNA): TGTGCCTGGATGGAGGGGGCCATCACAGATACGCAGTATTTT.

J is TRBJ2-1 and V is TRBV7-9; 7 bases are shared with TRBD2. V shed 8 bases, J shed 10 bases, and the junction held 14 bases outside the gene matches. CDR1 is SEHNR and CDR2 is FQNEAQ in the germline V gene (reference sequence). This CDR3 spans 14 amino acids. This chain's CDR3 is CASGLGSGPGEQFF. CDR3 coding DNA: TGTGCCAGCGGACTAGGTTCGGGGCCAGGGGAGCAGTTCTTC.

This clone was recorded only once. V gene TRBV12-3 or TRBV12-4 combines with J gene TRBJ1-2, with D unclear. The CDR3 totals 13 residues. Trimming left V 1 base short and J 7 bases short, with 10 bases between. In nucleotides, the CDR3 is TGTGCCAGCAGTTTAGGTTCGGGTAGTGGCTACACCTTC. Amino acids: CASSLGSGSGYTF.

This clone was detected only once. J is TRBJ1-2 and V is TRBV7-9; 7 bases agree with TRBD1. Per the germline V gene, CDR1 is SEHNR and CDR2 is FQNEAQ (reference sequence). Unmatched junction bases numbered 9, after V lost 4 bases and J lost 7 bases. The CDR3 covers 14 residues. The CDR3 protein is CASSSPDRAPGYTF. The CDR3 DNA follows: TGTGCCAGCAGCTCCCCCGACAGGGCTCCTGGCTACACCTTC.

This clone has only a few counts. The chain joins TRBV4-2 to TRBJ1-4; 7 bases fit TRBD1. There are 15 residues in the CDR3. The V segment lost 1 base and the J segment 7 bases; nucleotides outside the gene matches: 6. From germline, CDR1 is LGHNA and CDR2 YNFKEQ. CDR3: CASSQATGVGEKLFF. CDR3 in DNA: TGTGCCAGCAGCCAAGCCACAGGGGTCGGTGAAAAACTGTTTTTT.

The chain couples TRBV24-1 to TRBJ2-7, with D unresolved. This CDR3 is 12 amino acids long. The ends were cut back, 4 bases at V and 4 bases at J, with 7 bases in the middle. The germline gives CDR1 KGHDR, CDR2 SFDVKD. CDR3 residues: CATSDNKYEQYF. CDR3 nucleotides: TGTGCCACCAGTGACAACAAATACGAGCAGTACTTC.